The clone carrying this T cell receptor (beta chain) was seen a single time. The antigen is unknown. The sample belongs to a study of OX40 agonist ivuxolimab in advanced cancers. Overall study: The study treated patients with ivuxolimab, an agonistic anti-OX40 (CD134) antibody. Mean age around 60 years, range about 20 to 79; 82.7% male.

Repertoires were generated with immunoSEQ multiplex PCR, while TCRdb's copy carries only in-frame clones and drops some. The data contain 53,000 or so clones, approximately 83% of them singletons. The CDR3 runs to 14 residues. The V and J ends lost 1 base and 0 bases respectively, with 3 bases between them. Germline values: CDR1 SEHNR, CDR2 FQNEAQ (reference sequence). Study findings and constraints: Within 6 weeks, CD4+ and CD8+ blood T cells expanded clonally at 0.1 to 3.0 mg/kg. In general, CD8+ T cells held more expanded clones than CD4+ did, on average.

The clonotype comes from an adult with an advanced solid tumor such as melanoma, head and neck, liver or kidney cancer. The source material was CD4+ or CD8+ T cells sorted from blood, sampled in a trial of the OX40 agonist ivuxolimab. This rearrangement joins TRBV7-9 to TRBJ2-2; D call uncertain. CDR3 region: CASSLVPNTGELFF. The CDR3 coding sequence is TGTGCCAGCAGCTTAGTGCCGAACACCGGGGAGCTGTTTTTT.